The 15 T cell receptor beta chains below all came from one sample that was sequenced in a study of technical replicates of blood from a few donors. Sequencing was performed with immunoSEQ multiplex PCR; in TCRdb, only in-frame clones are kept and a portion is missing. The sample shows fewer than 110,000 clones, 96% of them seen only once. The source material was T cells isolated from PBMCs. These receptors all stem from a human donor in good health.

V gene TRBV10-3 combines with J gene TRBJ1-2, with a tentative D call TRBD1 (6 bases). Germline CDR1 and CDR2: ENHRY and SYGVKD. The ends were cut back, 1 base at V and 6 bases at J, with 15 bases in the middle. The CDR3 is 15 amino acids. CDR3 loop: CAISEFPLGAHGYTF. The CDR3 DNA sequence: TGTGCCATCAGTGAGTTTCCTTTGGGGGCTCATGGCTACACCTTC.

A single count supports this clone. V and J are TRBV6-5 and TRBJ2-5; D unclear. The V gene's germline CDR1 is MNHEY and CDR2 SVGAGI. Deletions cut 5 bases from V and 4 bases from J, with 5 bases between. The CDR3 totals 11 residues. DNA of the CDR3: TGTGCCAGCAGTGTGGCAGAGACCCAGTACTTC. Its translation: CASSVAETQYF.

The chain has TRBV5-6 and TRBJ2-5; 7 bases map to TRBD2. V trimming: 2 bases; J trimming: 3 bases; junction bases outside the gene matches: 7. CDR1 and CDR2 from the germline V gene are SGHDT and YYEEEE. The CDR3 loop spans 15 amino acids. The DNA of the CDR3 is TGTGCCAGCAGCTTCTGGGGGGGAGGGAAAGAGACCCAGTACTTC. As protein: CASSFWGGGKETQYF.

V and J are TRBV30 and TRBJ2-7; tentatively, D is TRBD1 (6 bases). Germline V lookup: CDR1 GTSNPN, CDR2 SVGIG (reference sequence). This CDR3 has 13 residues. V shed 4 bases and J shed 5 bases, with 15 bases lying between them. DNA for the CDR3: TGTGCCTGGATTCGGCAGGGGCTCCACGAGCAGTACTTC. Translation gives CAWIRQGLHEQYF.

V gene TRBV18 combines with J gene TRBJ1-2; D not resolved. This CDR3 has 12 residues. Germline V CDR1 and CDR2: KGHSH, LQKENI. V dropped 2 bases and J dropped 5 bases, with 6 bases sitting between them. CDR3 protein: CASSPGSYGYTF. The CDR3 nucleotides are TGTGCCAGCTCACCAGGGAGTTATGGCTACACCTTC.

This chain joins TRBV6-4 and TRBJ2-2; 11 bases are shared with TRBD2. The CDR3 covers 15 residues. Germline V gene lookup returns CDR1 MRHNA and CDR2 SNTAGT. With 3 bases clipped from V and 6 bases from J, the junction kept 3 bases outside the gene matches. The CDR3 is CASSESTSGAGELFF. The CDR3 nucleotides are TGTGCCAGCAGTGAGTCGACTAGCGGGGCCGGGGAGCTGTTTTTT.

The genes are TRBV7-2 and TRBJ1-2; weak D call: TRBD1 (6 bases). V lost 6 bases to trimming and J lost 0 bases, with 20 bases between them. From germline, CDR1 is SGHTA and CDR2 FQGNSA. The CDR3 has 17 residues. CDR3 amino acids: CASSIRDKTLPNYGYTF. The DNA of the CDR3 is TGTGCCAGCAGTATCCGGGACAAAACCCTTCCTAACTATGGCTACACCTTC.

The chain uses TRBV19 and TRBJ2-7; D is unresolved. Germline CDR1 reads LNHDA; CDR2 reads SQIVND (reference sequence). Trimming shortened V by 2 bases and J by 6 bases, and 11 bases separated the two germline ends. The CDR3 is 13 residues long. The CDR3 spells CASSIPLVGEQYF. The DNA for the CDR3 is TGTGCCAGTAGTATACCCCTAGTGGGCGAGCAGTACTTC.

This chain joins TRBV19 and TRBJ2-1; 8 bases line up with TRBD2. The germline gives CDR1 LNHDA, CDR2 SQIVND (reference sequence). V dropped 4 bases and J dropped 7; count of bases not matched to a gene: 9. This CDR3 contains 15 residues. The CDR3 reads CASSKLAELRNEQFF. CDR3 DNA sequence: TGTGCCAGTAGTAAACTAGCGGAGCTAAGGAATGAGCAGTTCTTC.

The chain couples TRBV5-1 to TRBJ2-1, with TRBD2 matching over 7 bases. The CDR3 consists of 17 residues. V shed 0 bases and J 0 bases; nucleotides not matched to a gene: 6. Germline-derived CDR1 and CDR2 are SGHRS and YFSETQ. This CDR3 is CASSLESLAVSYNEQFF. The CDR3 DNA follows: TGCGCCAGCAGCTTGGAAAGTCTAGCGGTCTCCTACAATGAGCAGTTCTTC.

The V gene is TRBV11-1, the J gene TRBJ2-1; D may be TRBD1 (6 bases). The CDR3 consists of 15 residues. V was trimmed by 5 bases and J by 3 bases, leaving 14 bases between them. CDR1 and CDR2 from the germline V gene are SGHAT and FQDESV (reference sequence). CDR3 sequence (DNA): TGTGCCAGCAGCGCACAGGGAAGCGGCTACAATGAGCAGTTCTTC. It encodes CASSAQGSGYNEQFF.

The chain has TRBV7-9 and TRBJ2-1; 9 bases fit TRBD2. The V gene's germline CDR1 is SEHNR and CDR2 FQNEAQ (reference sequence). V lost 5 bases to trimming and J lost 6 bases; unmatched junction nucleotides: 8. CDR3 size: 15 residues. The CDR3 loop reads CASSNSGSYFNEQFF. DNA for the CDR3: TGTGCCAGCAGCAATAGCGGGAGCTACTTCAATGAGCAGTTCTTC.

This chain's CDR3 is CASGLTRTGESSGNTIYF. Written as DNA, the CDR3 is TGTGCTAGTGGTTTGACCAGGACAGGGGAGAGCTCTGGAAACACCATATATTTT. The chain links TRBV12-5 to TRBJ1-3; 9 nucleotides line up with TRBD1. Germline values: CDR1 LGHNT, CDR2 FRNRAP. With V trimmed by 2 bases and J by 0 bases, 8 bases remained unmatched. CDR3 length: 18 amino acids.

V is TRBV7-9 and J is TRBJ2-7; 9 positions match TRBD1. This CDR3 is 13 amino acids long. Germline-derived CDR1 and CDR2 are SEHNR and FQNEAQ (reference sequence). Trimming cost V 11 bases and J 2 bases; bases outside gene matches: 7. This CDR3 is CAGTGQGPYEQYF. The CDR3 nucleotides read TGTGCCGGCACAGGACAGGGGCCCTACGAGCAGTACTTC.

The genes are TRBV15 and TRBJ2-7, with TRBD1 matching 8 bases. The CDR3 extends over 13 amino acids. Germline-derived CDR1 and CDR2 are LNHNV and YYDKDF (reference sequence). Trimming removed 8 bases from V and 3 bases from J; junction bases left unmatched: 6. Here the CDR3 reads CATSKGTGYEQYF. The CDR3 region has the DNA TGTGCCACCTCCAAGGGGACAGGCTACGAGCAGTACTTC.